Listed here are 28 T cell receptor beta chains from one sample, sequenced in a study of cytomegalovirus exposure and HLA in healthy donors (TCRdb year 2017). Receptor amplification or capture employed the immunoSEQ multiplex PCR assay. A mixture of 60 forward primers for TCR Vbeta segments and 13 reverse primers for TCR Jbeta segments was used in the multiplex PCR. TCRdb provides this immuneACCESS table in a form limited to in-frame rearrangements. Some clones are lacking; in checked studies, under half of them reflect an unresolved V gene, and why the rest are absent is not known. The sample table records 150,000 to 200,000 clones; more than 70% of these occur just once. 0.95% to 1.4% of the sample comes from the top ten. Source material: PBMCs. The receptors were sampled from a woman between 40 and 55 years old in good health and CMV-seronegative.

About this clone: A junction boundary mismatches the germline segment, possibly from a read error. CDR3 sequence (DNA): TGTGCCAGCAGCACCAAAGTAACTGGGCCCAAAAACAGTCAGTACTTC. Its protein product is CASSTKVTGPKNSQYF. The chain carries TRBV7-2 and TRBJ2-4; D call uncertain. Germline CDR1 reads SGHTA; CDR2 reads FQGNSA. The CDR3 is 16 residues long.

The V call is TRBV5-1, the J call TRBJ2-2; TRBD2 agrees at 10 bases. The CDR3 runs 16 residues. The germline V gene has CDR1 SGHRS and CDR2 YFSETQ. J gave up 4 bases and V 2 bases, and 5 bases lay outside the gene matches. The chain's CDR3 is CASSLSSGSITGELFF. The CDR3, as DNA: TGCGCCAGCAGCTTATCTAGCGGGAGTATCACCGGGGAGCTGTTTTTT.

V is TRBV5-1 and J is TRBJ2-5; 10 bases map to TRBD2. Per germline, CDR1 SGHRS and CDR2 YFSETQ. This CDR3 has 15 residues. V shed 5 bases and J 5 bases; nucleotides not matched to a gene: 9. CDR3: CASSVRTSGPETQYF. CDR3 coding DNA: TGCGCCAGCAGTGTCCGGACTAGCGGTCCGGAGACCCAGTACTTC.

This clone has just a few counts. CDR3 in amino acids: CASSLAGAGGLETQYF. The CDR3 DNA follows: TGTGCCAGCAGCTTAGCTGGAGCAGGGGGACTAGAGACCCAGTACTTC. The rearrangement joins TRBV11-3 to TRBJ2-5; D possibly corresponds to TRBD1 (7 bases). Germline CDR1 reads SGHNT; CDR2 reads YENEEA. The length of the CDR3 is 16 residues. Deletions cut 1 base from V and 4 bases from J, with 16 bases between.

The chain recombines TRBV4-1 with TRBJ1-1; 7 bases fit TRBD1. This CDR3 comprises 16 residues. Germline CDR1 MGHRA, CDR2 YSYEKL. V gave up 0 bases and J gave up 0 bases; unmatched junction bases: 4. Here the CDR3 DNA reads TGCGCCAGCAGCCAAGATAAGACAGGGATGAACACTGAAGCTTTCTTT. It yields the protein CASSQDKTGMNTEAFF.

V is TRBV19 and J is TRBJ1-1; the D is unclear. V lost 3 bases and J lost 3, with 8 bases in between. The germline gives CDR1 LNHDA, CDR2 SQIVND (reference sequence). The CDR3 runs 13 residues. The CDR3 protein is CASSIASYTEAFF. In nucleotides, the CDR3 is TGTGCCAGTAGTATTGCGAGTTACACTGAAGCTTTCTTT.

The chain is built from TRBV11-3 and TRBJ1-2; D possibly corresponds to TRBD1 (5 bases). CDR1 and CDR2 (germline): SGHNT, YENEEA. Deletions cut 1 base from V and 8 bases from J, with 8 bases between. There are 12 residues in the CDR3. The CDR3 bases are TGTGCCAGCAGCTTAGCCCAGGGAGGCTACACCTTC. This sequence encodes CASSLAQGGYTF.

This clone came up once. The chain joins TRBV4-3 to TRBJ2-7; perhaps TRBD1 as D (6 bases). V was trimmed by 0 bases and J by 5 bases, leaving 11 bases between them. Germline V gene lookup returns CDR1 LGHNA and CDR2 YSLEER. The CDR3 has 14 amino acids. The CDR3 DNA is TGCGCCAGCAGCCAAGACGGCAGGGGAGACGAGCAGTACTTC. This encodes CASSQDGRGDEQYF.

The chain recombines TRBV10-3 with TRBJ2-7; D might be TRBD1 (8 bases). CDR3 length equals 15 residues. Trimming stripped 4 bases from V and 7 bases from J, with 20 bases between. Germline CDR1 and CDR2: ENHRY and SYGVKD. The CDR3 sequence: CAISATDREGEEQYV. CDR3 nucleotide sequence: TGTGCCATCAGTGCTACGGACAGGGAGGGTGAAGAGCAGTACGTC.

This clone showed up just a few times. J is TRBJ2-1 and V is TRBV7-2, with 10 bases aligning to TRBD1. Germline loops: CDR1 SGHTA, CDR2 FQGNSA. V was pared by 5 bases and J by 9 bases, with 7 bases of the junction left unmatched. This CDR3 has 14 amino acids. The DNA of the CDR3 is TGTGCCAGCAGCCGTCCCGGGACAGGGGTTGAGCAGTTCTTC. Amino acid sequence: CASSRPGTGVEQFF.

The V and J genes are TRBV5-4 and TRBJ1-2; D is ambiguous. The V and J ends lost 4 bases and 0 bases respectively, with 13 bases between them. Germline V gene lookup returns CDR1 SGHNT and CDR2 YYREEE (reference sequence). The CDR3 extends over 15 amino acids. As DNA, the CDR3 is TGTGCCAGCAGCCCCACGACTTTCGCTAACTATGGCTACACCTTC. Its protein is CASSPTTFANYGYTF.

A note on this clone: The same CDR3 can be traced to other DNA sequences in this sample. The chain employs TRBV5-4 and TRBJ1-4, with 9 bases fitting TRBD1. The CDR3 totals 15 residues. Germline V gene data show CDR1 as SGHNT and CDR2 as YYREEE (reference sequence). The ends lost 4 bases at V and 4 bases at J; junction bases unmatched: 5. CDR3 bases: TGTGCCAGCAGCCAAGAGACAGGGGGTAATGAAAAACTGTTTTTT. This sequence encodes CASSQETGGNEKLFF. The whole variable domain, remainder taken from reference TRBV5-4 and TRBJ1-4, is ETGVTQSPTHLIKTRGQQVTLRCSSQSGHNTVSWYQQALGQGPQFIFQYYREEENGRGNFPPRFSGLQFPNYSSELNVNALELDDSALYLCASSQETGGNEKLFFGSGTQLSVL.

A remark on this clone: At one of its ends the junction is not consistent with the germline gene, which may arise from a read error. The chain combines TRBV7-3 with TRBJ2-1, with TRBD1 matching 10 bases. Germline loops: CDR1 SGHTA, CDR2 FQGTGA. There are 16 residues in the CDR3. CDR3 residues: CSSSIMGTGEENEQFF. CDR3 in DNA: TGTTCCAGCAGCATTATGGGGACAGGGGAGGAGAATGAGCAGTTCTTC.

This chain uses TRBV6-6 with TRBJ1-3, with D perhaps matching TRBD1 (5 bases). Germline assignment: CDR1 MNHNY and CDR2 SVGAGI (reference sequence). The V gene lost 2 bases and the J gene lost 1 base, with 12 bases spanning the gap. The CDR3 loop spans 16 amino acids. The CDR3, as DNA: TGTGCCAGCAGTTACAGCCCCGGGGGATCTGGAAACACCATATATTTT. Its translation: CASSYSPGGSGNTIYF.

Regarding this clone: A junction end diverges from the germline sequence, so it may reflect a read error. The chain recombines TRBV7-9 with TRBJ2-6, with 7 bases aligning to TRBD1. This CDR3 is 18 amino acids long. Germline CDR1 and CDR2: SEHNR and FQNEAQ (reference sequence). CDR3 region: CSSSFPPQGKAGANVLTF. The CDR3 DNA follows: TGTTCCAGCAGCTTCCCCCCACAGGGGAAAGCGGGGGCCAACGTCCTGACTTTC.

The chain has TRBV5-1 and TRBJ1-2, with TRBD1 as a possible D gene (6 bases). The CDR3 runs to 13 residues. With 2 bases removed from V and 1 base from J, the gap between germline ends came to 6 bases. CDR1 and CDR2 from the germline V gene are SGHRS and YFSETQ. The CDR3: CASSLQGNYGYTF. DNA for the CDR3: TGCGCCAGCAGCTTACAGGGTAACTATGGCTACACCTTC.

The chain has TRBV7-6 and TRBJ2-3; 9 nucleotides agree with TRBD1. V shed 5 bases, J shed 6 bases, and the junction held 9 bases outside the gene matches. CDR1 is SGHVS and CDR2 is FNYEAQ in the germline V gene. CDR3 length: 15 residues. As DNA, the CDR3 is TGTGCCAGCAGCGCAGGGACAGGGTTAGTTGATACGCAGTATTTT. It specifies CASSAGTGLVDTQYF.

CDR3 DNA: TGTGCCAGCAGCTCCGGTGGAGGGGGGGACTACACTGAAGCTTTCTTT. It encodes CASSSGGGGDYTEAFF. This chain joins TRBV5-4 and TRBJ1-1; a weak D match, TRBD1 (6 bases). The CDR3 sequence is 16 residues long. CDR1 and CDR2 from the germline V gene are SGHNT and YYREEE (reference sequence). Between the trimmed V and J ends, which lost 3 bases and 3 bases, there was a span of 18 bases.

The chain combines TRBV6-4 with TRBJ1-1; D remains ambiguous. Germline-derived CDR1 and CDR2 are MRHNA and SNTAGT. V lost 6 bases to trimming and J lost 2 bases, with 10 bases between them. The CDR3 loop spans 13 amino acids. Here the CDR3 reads CASSSEVNTEAFF. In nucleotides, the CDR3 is TGTGCCAGCAGCTCAGAGGTCAACACTGAAGCTTTCTTT.

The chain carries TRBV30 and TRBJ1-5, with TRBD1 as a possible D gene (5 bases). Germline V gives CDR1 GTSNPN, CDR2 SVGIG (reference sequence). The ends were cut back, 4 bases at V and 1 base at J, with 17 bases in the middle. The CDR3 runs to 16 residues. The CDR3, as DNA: TGTGCCTGGACCGGCGGGGGATTGGGGAGCAATCAGCCCCAGCATTTT. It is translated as CAWTGGGLGSNQPQHF.

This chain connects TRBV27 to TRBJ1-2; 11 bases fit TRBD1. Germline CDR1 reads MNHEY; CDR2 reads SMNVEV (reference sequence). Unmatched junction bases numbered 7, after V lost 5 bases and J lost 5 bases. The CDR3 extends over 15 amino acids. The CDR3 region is CASSPRTGGVYGYTF. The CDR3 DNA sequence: TGTGCCAGCAGTCCCCGGACAGGGGGCGTGTATGGCTACACCTTC.

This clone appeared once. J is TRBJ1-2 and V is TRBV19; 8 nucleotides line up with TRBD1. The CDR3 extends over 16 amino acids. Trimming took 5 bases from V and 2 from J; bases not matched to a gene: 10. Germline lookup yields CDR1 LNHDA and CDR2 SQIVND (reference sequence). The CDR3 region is CASSYGRGPDNYGYTF. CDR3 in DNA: TGTGCCAGTAGTTATGGCAGGGGGCCAGACAACTATGGCTACACCTTC.

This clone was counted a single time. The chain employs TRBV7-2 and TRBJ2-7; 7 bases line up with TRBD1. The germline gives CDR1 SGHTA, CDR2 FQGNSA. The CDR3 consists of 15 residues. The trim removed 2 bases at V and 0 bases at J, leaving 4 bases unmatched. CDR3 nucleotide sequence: TGTGCCAGCAGCTTACCACAGGGGAGCTCCTACGAGCAGTACTTC. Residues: CASSLPQGSSYEQYF.

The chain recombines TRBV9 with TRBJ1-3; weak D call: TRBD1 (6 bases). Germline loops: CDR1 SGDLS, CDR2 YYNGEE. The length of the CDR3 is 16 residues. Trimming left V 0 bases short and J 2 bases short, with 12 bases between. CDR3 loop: CASSVEWGRPGNTIYF. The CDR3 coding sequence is TGTGCCAGCAGCGTAGAATGGGGGCGTCCTGGAAACACCATATATTTT.

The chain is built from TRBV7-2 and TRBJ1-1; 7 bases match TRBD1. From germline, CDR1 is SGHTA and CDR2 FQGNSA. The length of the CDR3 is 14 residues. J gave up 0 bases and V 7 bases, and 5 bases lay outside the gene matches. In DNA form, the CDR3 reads TGTGCCAGCAAACAGGGGTCACTGAACACTGAAGCTTTCTTT. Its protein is CASKQGSLNTEAFF.

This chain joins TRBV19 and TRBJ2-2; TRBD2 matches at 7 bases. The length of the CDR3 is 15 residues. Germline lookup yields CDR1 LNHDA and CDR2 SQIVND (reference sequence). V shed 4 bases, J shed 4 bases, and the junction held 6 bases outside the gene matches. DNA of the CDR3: TGTGCCAGTAGTAAGGGACTATGGGGCACCGGGGAGCTGTTTTTT. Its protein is CASSKGLWGTGELFF.

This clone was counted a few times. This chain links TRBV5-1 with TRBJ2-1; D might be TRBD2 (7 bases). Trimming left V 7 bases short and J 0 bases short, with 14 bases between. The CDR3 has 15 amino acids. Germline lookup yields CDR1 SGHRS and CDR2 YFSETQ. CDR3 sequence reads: CASSLGGHSYNEQFF. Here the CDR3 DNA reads TGCGCCAGCTCTTTGGGGGGGCACTCCTACAATGAGCAGTTCTTC.

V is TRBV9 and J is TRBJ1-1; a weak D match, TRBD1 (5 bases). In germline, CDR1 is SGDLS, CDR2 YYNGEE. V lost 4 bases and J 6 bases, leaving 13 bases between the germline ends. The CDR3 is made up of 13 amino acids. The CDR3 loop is CASSQGGSAEAFF. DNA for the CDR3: TGTGCCAGCAGCCAGGGAGGGTCCGCTGAAGCTTTCTTT. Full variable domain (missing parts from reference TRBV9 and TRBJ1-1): DSGVTQTPKHLITATGQRVTLRCSPRSGDLSVYWYQQSLDQGLQFLIQYYNGEERAKGNILERFSAQQFPDLHSELNLSSLELGDSALYFCASSQGGSAEAFFGQGTRLTVV.